This record looks at one TCR beta chain sequence and its context. The assay was immunoSEQ multiplex PCR, and TCRdb's table has in-frame clones only and misses some. This table holds about 21,000 clones, less than 90% found once. CDR1 is KGHSH, CDR2 LQKENI, per germline. V was shortened by 1 base and J by 8 bases, with 8 bases between the two germline ends. The CDR3 has 12 amino acids. The entry originates in a study of T cells in localized non-small cell lung cancer. Sequences were derived from PBMCs, sampled before any cancer treatment. The chain carries TRBV18 and TRBJ1-1, with D possibly being TRBD1 (5 bases). The clonotype comes from a man between 40 and 75 years old with stage II squamous cell lung carcinoma. CDR3 nucleotides: TGTGCCAGCTCACCACTCCGGGGCGAAGCTTTCTTT. The encoded protein is CASSPLRGEAFF.